Following are 17 T cell receptor beta chains from one sample sequenced in a study of shared clonotypes between healthy human individuals. Some clones are missing from TCRdb's copy, which holds only in-frame ones; the method was immunoSEQ multiplex PCR. The data hold about 2 million clones, with over 85% observed a single time. CD8 cells regarded as naive lacked CD45RO, were positively chosen for CCR7, and omitted terminally differentiated effector memory CD45RA+ cells. Sequencing was performed on naive CD8+ T cells sorted from blood. Source of these receptors: a man younger than 30 in good health.

The gene calls are TRBV4-1 and TRBJ1-6, with TRBD1 matching 9 bases. Trimming took 0 bases from V and 7 from J; bases not matched to a gene: 1. The CDR3 has 15 amino acids. The V gene's germline CDR1 is MGHRA and CDR2 YSYEKL. The CDR3: CASSQETGGNSPLHF. CDR3 sequence (DNA): TGCGCCAGCAGCCAAGAGACAGGGGGAAATTCACCCCTCCACTTT.

The chain has TRBV15 and TRBJ2-7; D perhaps matches TRBD1 (5 bases). This CDR3 has 13 amino acids. Trimming left V 5 bases short and J 3 bases short, with 11 bases between. Germline-derived CDR1 and CDR2 are LNHNV and YYDKDF (reference sequence). This chain's CDR3 is CATSADSLYEQYF. For the CDR3, the DNA is TGTGCCACCAGCGCAGACAGTCTCTACGAGCAGTACTTC.

The genes are TRBV5-1 and TRBJ1-1; 9 bases map to TRBD1. CDR3 length equals 14 residues. The V and J ends lost 2 bases and 5 bases, in that order; junction bases with no gene match: 4. From germline, CDR1 is SGHRS and CDR2 YFSETQ. CDR3 sequence reads: CASSFGTGLTEAFF. The CDR3 bases are TGCGCCAGCAGCTTTGGGACAGGGCTTACTGAAGCTTTCTTT.

Worth noting for this clone: Given a far larger clone just one base away, this is likely a sequencing read error. Within the sample, other DNA sequences also encode this same CDR3. The chain combines TRBV27 with TRBJ1-1; perhaps TRBD1 as D (6 bases). V lost 3 bases and J 0 bases, leaving 8 bases between the germline ends. In germline, CDR1 is MNHEY, CDR2 SMNVEV (reference sequence). The CDR3 runs 14 residues. The CDR3 loop is CASSFGGLNTEAFF. The CDR3 DNA is TGTGCCAGCAGTTTTGGGGGCCTGAACACTGAAGCTTTCTTT.

The rearrangement links TRBV19 to TRBJ2-7; D call uncertain. Germline V gene data show CDR1 as LNHDA and CDR2 as SQIVND (reference sequence). V was clipped by 5 bases and J by 2 bases, with 16 bases between them. There are 15 residues in the CDR3. CDR3 sequence reads: CASSPPGPAAYEQYF. CDR3 bases: TGTGCCAGTAGTCCCCCGGGCCCGGCGGCCTACGAGCAGTACTTC.

The sample holds one count of this clone. The chain combines TRBV2 with TRBJ2-7; TRBD1 agrees at 7 bases. V shed 0 bases, J shed 0 bases, and the junction held 2 bases outside the gene matches. The germline V gene has CDR1 SNHLY and CDR2 FYNNEI. This CDR3 contains 15 residues. CDR3 residues: CASSEAPGGSYEQYF. The CDR3 DNA reads as TGTGCCAGCAGTGAAGCGCCAGGGGGCTCCTACGAGCAGTACTTC.

This clone was observed a few times. This rearrangement joins TRBV11-2 to TRBJ1-6, with D perhaps matching TRBD1 (6 bases). V was cut by 4 bases and J by 3 bases, with 7 bases left in between. The length of the CDR3 is 14 residues. Per the germline V gene, CDR1 is SGHAT and CDR2 is FQNNGV. The CDR3 loop reads CASSSDSYNSPLHF. CDR3 nucleotides: TGTGCCAGCAGCTCGGACAGCTATAATTCACCCCTCCACTTT.

The chain is built from TRBV4-3 and TRBJ2-5; D might be TRBD2 (6 bases). Germline CDR1 LGHNA, CDR2 YSLEER. The CDR3 totals 15 residues. V was pared by 4 bases and J by 11 bases, with 23 bases between. The CDR3 spells CASSPSGAGGGEQYF. The CDR3 DNA is TGCGCCAGCAGCCCTTCGGGAGCCGGAGGTGGAGAGCAGTACTTC.

The J gene is TRBJ1-2, the V gene TRBV27, with 9 nucleotides matching TRBD1. The CDR3 contains 16 residues. Germline CDR1 is MNHEY and CDR2 is SMNVEV (reference sequence). The V and J ends lost 5 bases and 8 bases, in that order; junction bases with no gene match: 15. The CDR3 spells CASSLSYGGTGRGYTF. In DNA, the CDR3 is TGTGCCAGCAGTCTTTCGTATGGCGGGACAGGGCGAGGCTACACCTTC.

Concerning this clone itself: The same CDR3 also results from other DNA sequences found in this sample. This chain joins TRBV13 and TRBJ2-7; 9 bases fit TRBD2. Trimming removed 0 bases from V and 3 bases from J; junction bases left unmatched: 3. There are 15 residues in the CDR3. CDR1 and CDR2 (germline): PRHDT, FYEKMQ (reference sequence). The CDR3 bases are TGTGCCAGCAGCTTAGGACTAGCGGGCCTCTACGAGCAGTACTTC. It yields the protein CASSLGLAGLYEQYF.

This clone was found a few times. Additional DNA sequences in this sample encode the identical CDR3. The V gene is TRBV11-2, the J gene TRBJ2-1; D gene unclear. The CDR3 runs 12 residues. Trimming shortened V by 3 bases and J by 4 bases, and 4 bases separated the two germline ends. Germline CDR1 reads SGHAT; CDR2 reads FQNNGV. DNA for the CDR3: TGTGCCAGCAGCTTGGGTTACAATGAGCAGTTCTTC. It codes for CASSLGYNEQFF.

This chain links TRBV27 with TRBJ2-7; D tentatively reads TRBD1 or TRBD2 (5 bases each). V was shortened by 6 bases and J by 2 bases, with 11 bases between the two germline ends. The germline V gene encodes CDR1 MNHEY and CDR2 SMNVEV (reference sequence). The CDR3 has 13 residues. The CDR3 sequence is CASRRGDPYEQYF. The CDR3 bases are TGTGCCAGCAGGAGAGGGGACCCCTACGAGCAGTACTTC.

The V gene is TRBV6-1, the J gene TRBJ2-5; 9 positions agree with TRBD2. The CDR3 contains 23 residues. The J segment lost 0 bases and the V segment lost 2 bases, leaving 25 bases of the junction unmatched. Germline CDR1 MNHNS, CDR2 SASEGT. The CDR3 nucleotides read TGTGCCAGCAGTGAATGGGGTTTGACGGCGGGGGGGTCGGATAGCATGTACCAAGAGACCCAGTACTTC. This sequence encodes CASSEWGLTAGGSDSMYQETQYF.

This chain links TRBV9 with TRBJ1-2; no clear D gene. The length of the CDR3 is 12 residues. The V gene lost 0 bases and the J gene lost 8 bases, with 8 bases spanning the gap. Germline CDR1 and CDR2: SGDLS and YYNGEE. CDR3 DNA sequence: TGTGCCAGCAGCGTAGGAAACAGCGGCTACACCTTC. Encoded protein: CASSVGNSGYTF.

The genes are TRBV2 and TRBJ2-7; D might be TRBD1 or TRBD2, each matching 5 bases. The CDR3 is 15 residues long. The V end lost 6 bases, the J end lost 2 bases, and 17 bases lay between the germline ends. In germline, CDR1 is SNHLY, CDR2 FYNNEI. This CDR3 is CASSARRDGTYEQYF. Written as DNA, the CDR3 is TGTGCCAGCAGCGCGCGAAGGGACGGGACCTACGAGCAGTACTTC.

The chain carries TRBV9 and TRBJ2-1; D is undetermined. V lost 1 base, J lost 9 bases, and 11 bases lay in between. Germline CDR1 is SGDLS and CDR2 is YYNGEE. The CDR3 sequence is 13 residues long. The DNA for the CDR3 is TGTGCCAGCAGCGTAATCACTGGTGGTGAGCAGTTCTTC. The encoded protein is CASSVITGGEQFF.

Comment on this clone: Within the sample, other DNA sequences also encode this same CDR3. Here the CDR3 DNA reads TGCAGCGTTGAGGCATCTACCTACGAGCAGTACTTC. Translating it yields CSVEASTYEQYF. The chain carries TRBV29-1 and TRBJ2-7; no clear D. The length of the CDR3 is 12 residues. Germline V gene lookup returns CDR1 SQVTM and CDR2 ANQGSEA. The V end was cut by 3 bases, the J end by 2 bases, with 8 bases between.